The T cell receptor beta chain under discussion was sequenced for a study of early T cells in non-severe SARS-CoV-2 infection. Overall study: Whole-blood bulk RNA, unsorted, was sequenced, and chains were unpaired.

Germline CDR1 reads SEHNR; CDR2 reads FQNEAQ (reference sequence). This CDR3 comprises 14 residues. J lost 2 bases, V lost 5 bases, and 4 bases had no gene match. In its sample, this clonotype was seen once. TCRdb used MiXCR to reprocess the 5' RACE reads, holding one entry per CDR3 protein. Of 75,000 or so distinct CDR3 sequences in the sample, 14% were seen once. The TCR was taken from an adult who was a healthcare worker with PCR-confirmed SARS-CoV-2 infection or an uninfected control (not recorded which). V gene TRBV7-9 combines with J gene TRBJ2-3, with 7 bases matching TRBD1. Source material: whole blood. The CDR3 DNA follows: TGTGCCAGCAGCCTACAGGGGAACACAGATACGCAGTATTTT. Translating it yields CASSLQGNTDTQYF.